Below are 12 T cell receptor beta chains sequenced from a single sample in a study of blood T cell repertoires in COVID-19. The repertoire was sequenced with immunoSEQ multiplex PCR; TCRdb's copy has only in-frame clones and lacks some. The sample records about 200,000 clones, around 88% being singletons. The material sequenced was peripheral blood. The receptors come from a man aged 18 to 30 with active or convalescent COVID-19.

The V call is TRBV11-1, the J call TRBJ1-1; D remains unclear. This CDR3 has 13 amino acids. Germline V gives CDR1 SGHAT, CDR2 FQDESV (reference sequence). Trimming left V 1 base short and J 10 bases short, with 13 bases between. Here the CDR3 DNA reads TGTGCCAGCAGCTTAGAAAGAACAGACGGAGCTTTCTTT. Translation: CASSLERTDGAFF. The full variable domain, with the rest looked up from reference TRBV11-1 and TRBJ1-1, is EAEVAQSPRYKITEKSQAVAFWCDPISGHATLYWYRQILGQGPELLVQFQDESVVDDSQLPKDRFSAERLKGVDSTLKIQPAELGDSAMYLCASSLERTDGAFFGQGTRLTVV.

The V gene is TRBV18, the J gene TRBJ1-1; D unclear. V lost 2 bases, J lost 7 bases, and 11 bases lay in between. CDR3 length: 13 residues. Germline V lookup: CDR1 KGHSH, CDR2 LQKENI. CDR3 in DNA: TGTGCCAGCTCACCAATCACCGAGTATGAAGCTTTCTTT. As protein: CASSPITEYEAFF.

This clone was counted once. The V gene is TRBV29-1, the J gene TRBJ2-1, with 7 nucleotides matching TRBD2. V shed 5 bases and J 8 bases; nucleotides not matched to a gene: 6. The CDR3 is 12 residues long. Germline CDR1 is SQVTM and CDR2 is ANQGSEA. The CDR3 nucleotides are TGCAGCGTTCTTGCGGGAGCACATGAGCAGTTCTTC. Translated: CSVLAGAHEQFF.

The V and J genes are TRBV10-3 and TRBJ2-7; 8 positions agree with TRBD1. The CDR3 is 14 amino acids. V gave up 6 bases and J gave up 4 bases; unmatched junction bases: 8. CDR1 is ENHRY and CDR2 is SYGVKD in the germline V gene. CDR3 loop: CAIRPDNRGYEQYF. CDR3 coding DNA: TGTGCCATCAGGCCGGACAACAGGGGGTACGAGCAGTACTTC.

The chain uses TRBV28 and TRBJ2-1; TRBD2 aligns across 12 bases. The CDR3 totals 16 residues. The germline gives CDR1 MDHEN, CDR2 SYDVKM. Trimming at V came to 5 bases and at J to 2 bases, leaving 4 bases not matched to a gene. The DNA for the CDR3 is TGTGCCAGCAGTCGACTAGCGGGAGAGGCCTACAATGAGCAGTTCTTC. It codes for CASSRLAGEAYNEQFF.

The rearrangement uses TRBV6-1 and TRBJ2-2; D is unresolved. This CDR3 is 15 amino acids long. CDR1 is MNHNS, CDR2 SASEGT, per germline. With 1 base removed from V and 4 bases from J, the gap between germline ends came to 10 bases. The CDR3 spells CASSEVSEITGELFF. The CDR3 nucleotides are TGTGCCAGCAGTGAAGTTTCAGAAATCACCGGGGAGCTGTTTTTT.

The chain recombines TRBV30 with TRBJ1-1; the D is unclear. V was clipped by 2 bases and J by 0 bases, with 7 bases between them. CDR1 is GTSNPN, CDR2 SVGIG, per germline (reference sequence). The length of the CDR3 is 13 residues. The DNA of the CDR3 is TGTGCCTGGAGTATGGCGGTGAACACTGAAGCTTTCTTT. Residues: CAWSMAVNTEAFF.

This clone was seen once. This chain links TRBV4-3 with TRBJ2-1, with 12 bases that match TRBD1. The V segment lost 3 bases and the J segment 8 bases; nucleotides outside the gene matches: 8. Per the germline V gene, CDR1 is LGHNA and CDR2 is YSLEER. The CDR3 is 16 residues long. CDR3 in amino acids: CASSQLRDRGLYEQFF. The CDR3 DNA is TGCGCCAGCAGCCAGCTCCGGGACAGGGGGCTCTATGAGCAGTTCTTC.

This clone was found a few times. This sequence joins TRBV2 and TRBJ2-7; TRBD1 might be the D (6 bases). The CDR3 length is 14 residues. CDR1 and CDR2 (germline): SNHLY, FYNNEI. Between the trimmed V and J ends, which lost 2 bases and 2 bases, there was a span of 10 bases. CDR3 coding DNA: TGTGCCAGCAGTGAACTCAGGGGCCCCTACGAGCAGTACTTC. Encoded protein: CASSELRGPYEQYF.

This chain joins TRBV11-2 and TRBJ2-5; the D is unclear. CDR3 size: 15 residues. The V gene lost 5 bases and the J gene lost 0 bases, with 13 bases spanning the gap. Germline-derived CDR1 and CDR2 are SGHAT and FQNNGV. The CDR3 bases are TGTGCCAGCAGCCCTCCCCCCAGTAACCAAGAGACCCAGTACTTC. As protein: CASSPPPSNQETQYF.

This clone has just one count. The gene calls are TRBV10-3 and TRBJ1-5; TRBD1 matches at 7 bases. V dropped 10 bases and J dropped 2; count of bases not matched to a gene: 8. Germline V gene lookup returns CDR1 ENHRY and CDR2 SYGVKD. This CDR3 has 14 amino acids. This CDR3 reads CATMTGPGNQPQHF. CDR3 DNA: TGTGCCACTATGACAGGGCCAGGCAATCAGCCCCAGCATTTT.

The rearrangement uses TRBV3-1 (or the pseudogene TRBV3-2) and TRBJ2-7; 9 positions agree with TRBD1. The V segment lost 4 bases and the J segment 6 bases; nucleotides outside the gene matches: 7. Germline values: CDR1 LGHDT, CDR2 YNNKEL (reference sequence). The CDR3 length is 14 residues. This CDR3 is CASSLGTGPSEQYF. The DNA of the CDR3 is TGTGCCAGCAGCCTGGGGACAGGGCCGTCCGAGCAGTACTTC.